These T cell receptor beta chains were read from a single sample in a study of cytomegalovirus exposure and HLA in healthy donors. Assay used: immunoSEQ multiplex PCR; TCRdb lists only in-frame clones, some missing. Of roughly 160,000 clones listed, approximately 81% are singletons. Sequenced: PBMCs. The receptors were sampled from a boy aged 2 to 10 in good health and CMV-seronegative. Both conserved end residues are part of each CDR3. Each record gives: V gene, J gene, clone size, D gene, CDR3 protein, CDR3 DNA. D genes are given only for firm matches. Where a row states a size, it is once, few, many or the class of an expanded clone; other rows omit it.

TRBV6-1	TRBJ2-2	-	TRBD1	CASSEPQGAGTGELFF	TGTGCCAGCAGTGAACCGCAGGGGGCGGGGACCGGGGAGCTGTTTTTT
TRBV30	TRBJ1-5	-	-	CAWSVRWSDLQGNQPQHF	TGTGCCTGGAGTGTAAGATGGTCGGACCTCCAGGGTAATCAGCCCCAGCATTTT
TRBV5-1	TRBJ2-3	-	TRBD1	CASSLAGYRGWDTQYF	TGCGCCAGCAGCTTGGCCGGTTACAGGGGTTGGGATACGCAGTATTTT
TRBV9	TRBJ1-2	-	TRBD1	CASSVERTGGVGYTF	TGTGCCAGCAGCGTAGAAAGGACAGGGGGCGTCGGCTACACCTTC
TRBV28	TRBJ1-2	-	-	CASSRNESPYGYTF	TGTGCCAGCAGCCGAAACGAAAGCCCGTATGGCTACACCTTC
TRBV27	TRBJ1-2	-	-	CASSLGGNYGYTF	TGTGCCAGCAGTTTGGGAGGGAACTATGGCTACACCTTC
TRBV7-9	TRBJ2-7	-	TRBD2	CASSLVGTSGRQEYF	TGTGCCAGCAGCTTAGTCGGGACTAGCGGGAGGCAGGAGTACTTC
TRBV7-9	TRBJ2-1	-	-	CSSSFQGSHEQFF	TGTTCCAGCAGCTTCCAGGGAAGCCATGAGCAGTTCTTC
TRBV29-1	TRBJ2-3	-	-	CSSRTRFTDTQYF	TGCAGCTCCAGGACTCGCTTTACAGATACGCAGTATTTT
TRBV13	TRBJ1-6	once	TRBD1	CASSLWGETGARSSPLHF	TGTGCCAGCAGCTTATGGGGAGAAACAGGGGCTCGCAGTTCACCCCTCCACTTT
TRBV6-1	TRBJ2-3	-	TRBD1	CASSEQWDRGTDTQYF	TGTGCCAGCAGTGAACAATGGGACAGGGGTACAGATACGCAGTATTTT
TRBV9	TRBJ1-5	once	TRBD1	CASSVDQGGQPQHF	TGTGCCAGCAGCGTAGACCAGGGGGGACAGCCCCAGCATTTT
TRBV13	TRBJ2-3	-	TRBD2	CASSWAGTTYTDTQYF	TGTGCCAGCAGCTGGGCCGGGACTACTTACACAGATACGCAGTATTTT
TRBV21-1	TRBJ2-2	-	-	CASSGTRGAGELFF	TGTGCCAGCAGTGGGACTAGAGGGGCCGGGGAGCTGTTTTTT
TRBV18	TRBJ1-2	-	TRBD1	CASSRTGYGYTF	TGTGCCAGCTCACGGACAGGGTATGGCTACACCTTC
TRBV27	TRBJ1-1	few	-	CASSLTVNTEAFF	TGTGCCAGCAGTTTAACAGTGAACACTGAAGCTTTCTTT
TRBV5-8	TRBJ2-3	few	TRBD1	CASSFWDRETPDTQYF	TGTGCCAGCTCCTTTTGGGACAGGGAAACCCCAGATACGCAGTATTTT
TRBV25-1	TRBJ1-1	-	-	CASSEYWPPTEAFF	TGTGCCAGCAGTGAATATTGGCCCCCAACTGAAGCTTTCTTT
TRBV28	TRBJ1-4	-	-	CASSLYGTPSNEKLFF	TGTGCCAGCAGTTTATACGGGACACCCTCTAATGAAAAACTGTTTTTT
TRBV10-1	TRBJ1-1	-	-	CASSVGGKTEAFF	TGCGCCAGCAGTGTCGGGGGGAAGACTGAAGCTTTCTTT
TRBV5-1	TRBJ2-3	few	-	CASSSVTRVPQTDTQYF	TGCGCCAGCAGCTCTGTGACCCGGGTTCCCCAGACAGATACGCAGTATTTT
TRBV18	TRBJ1-2	-	TRBD1	CASSPAGTGGVRYGYTF	TGTGCCAGCTCACCCGCCGGGACAGGGGGCGTCCGTTATGGCTACACCTTC
TRBV4-1	TRBJ2-1	-	TRBD2	CASSQDFLGLAGRHNEQFF	TGCGCCAGCAGCCAAGATTTCCTCGGACTAGCGGGGAGACACAATGAGCAGTTCTTC
TRBV5-1	TRBJ2-2	-	-	CASSLAGRRTGELFF	TGCGCCAGCAGCTTGGCTGGGAGGAGGACCGGGGAGCTGTTTTTT
TRBV14	TRBJ2-3	-	TRBD2	CASSPTSGGADTQYF	TGTGCCAGCAGCCCGACTAGCGGGGGCGCAGATACGCAGTATTTT
TRBV19	TRBJ2-7	-	-	CATGGVPGLGAYEQYF	TGTGCCACGGGCGGGGTCCCGGGTCTTGGGGCCTACGAGCAGTACTTC
TRBV19	TRBJ2-1	-	TRBD2	CASRTPGLVSYEQFF	TGTGCCAGTAGAACACCGGGACTAGTGTCATATGAGCAGTTCTTC
TRBV7-9	TRBJ2-7	-	-	CASSPRPGDEQYF	TGTGCCAGCAGCCCCCGACCCGGGGACGAGCAGTACTTC
TRBV6-1	TRBJ1-1	few	-	CASSEANWTPEAFF	TGTGCCAGCAGTGAAGCGAATTGGACACCAGAAGCTTTCTTT
TRBV28	TRBJ1-2	-	TRBD1	CASSPTGGSNYGYTF	TGTGCCAGCAGTCCCACAGGGGGCTCTAACTATGGCTACACCTTC
TRBV6-1	TRBJ2-7	-	-	CASSNRGGARDEQYF	TGTGCCAGCAGTAACAGGGGGGGGGCTCGGGACGAGCAGTACTTC
TRBV28	TRBJ2-7	-	TRBD2	CASSPPDRDYLYEQYF	TGTGCCAGCAGCCCCCCAGACCGGGACTACCTCTACGAGCAGTACTTC
TRBV9	TRBJ2-2	-	-	CASRGLANTGELFF	TGTGCCAGTAGGGGACTTGCCAACACCGGGGAGCTGTTTTTT
TRBV18	TRBJ2-3	-	-	CASSPPSLGDTQYF	TGTGCCAGCTCACCACCCAGTCTCGGGGATACGCAGTATTTT
TRBV11-3	TRBJ2-4	-	TRBD1	CASSLGTGVQRENIQYF	TGTGCCAGCAGCTTAGGGACAGGGGTCCAAAGGGAAAACATTCAGTACTTC
TRBV10-2	TRBJ2-3	-	TRBD2	CASRTSGRPADTQYF	TGCGCCAGCAGGACTAGCGGGAGGCCGGCAGATACGCAGTATTTT
TRBV5-4	TRBJ2-1	-	TRBD1	CASSPDPDRDDNEQFF	TGTGCCAGCAGCCCGGACCCGGACAGGGACGACAATGAGCAGTTCTTC
TRBV5-1	TRBJ1-1	few	-	CASNSPTEEAFF	TGCGCCAGCAACAGCCCAACAGAGGAAGCTTTCTTT
TRBV28	TRBJ2-7	-	-	CASRATATYYEQYF	TGTGCCAGCAGGGCGACAGCGACTTACTACGAGCAGTACTTC
TRBV23-1	TRBJ1-1	once	TRBD1	CASSGWTGERRDTEAFF	TGCGCCAGCAGTGGGTGGACAGGGGAGCGGAGGGACACTGAAGCTTTCTTT
TRBV28	TRBJ2-1	once	TRBD2	CASSSTSGGAYSAYNEQFF	TGTGCCAGCAGCTCAACTAGCGGGGGGGCCTATTCCGCCTACAATGAGCAGTTCTTC
TRBV27	TRBJ1-1	-	TRBD1	CASSLLWGTGGEKAFF	TGTGCCAGCAGTTTATTATGGGGGACAGGGGGCGAAAAAGCTTTCTTT
TRBV6-6	TRBJ1-6	-	TRBD1	CASSYGTGGNSPLHF	TGTGCCAGCAGTTACGGGACAGGGGGGAATTCACCCCTCCACTTT
TRBV5-1	TRBJ1-1	-	-	CASSSRGNTEAFF	TGCGCCAGCAGCTCTCGGGGGAACACTGAAGCTTTCTTT
TRBV5-1	TRBJ1-2	-	TRBD1	CASSLAVYRGDYGYTF	TGCGCCAGCAGCTTGGCCGTGTACAGGGGGGACTATGGCTACACCTTC
TRBV5-6	TRBJ1-5	-	-	CASSSGVNQPQHF	TGTGCCAGCAGCTCCGGGGTTAATCAGCCCCAGCATTTT
TRBV19	TRBJ2-2	-	TRBD1	CASRTQGAVGELFF	TGTGCCAGTAGGACACAGGGGGCCGTCGGGGAGCTGTTTTTT